This paragraph covers one T cell receptor (beta chain) sequence. CDR1 MGHDK and CDR2 SYGVNS come from the germline V gene. With 0 bases clipped from V and 6 bases from J, the junction kept 3 bases outside the gene matches. This CDR3 has 15 residues. Under the authors' procedure: Reference gene primer amplification yielded estimated nucleated cell counts. Assay used: immunoSEQ multiplex PCR; TCRdb lists only in-frame clones, some missing. Clonal size and the V and J genes are those of that table, whereas D and trimming came from the DNA. The data contain some 120,000 clones, just under 85% of them seen just once; the ten biggest clones take up less than 20%. This sample was included in a study of blood T cell repertoires in COVID-19. Overall study: The United States, Italy and Spain provided the acute and convalescent COVID-19 samples. The cDNA or gDNA used as material had been derived from T cells, B-cell-depleted T cells, or PBMCs.

Source material: peripheral blood. The sequence came from a woman between 45 and 65 years old with acute or convalescent COVID-19. The rearrangement uses TRBV25-1 and TRBJ1-4; 8 bases line up with TRBD1. For the CDR3, the DNA is TGTGCCAGCAGTGAATATAAACAGGGGGATGAAAAACTGTTTTTT. As protein: CASSEYKQGDEKLFF.